There are a few counts of the clone carrying this T cell receptor (beta chain). The antigen is undetermined. Using immunoSEQ multiplex PCR, the repertoire was profiled, and TCRdb retains in-frame clones only, with some absent. The sample has under 4,500 clones; approximately 70% are singletons. The entry originates in a study of T cell therapy after organ transplantation. On the study more broadly: T cells were expanded 2 to 3 weeks with 30 CMV class I/II epitopes. Regarding the study as a whole: Pretherapy CD8 clonality inversely correlated with its fold change after therapy. Endogenous clonotypes not in therapy products appeared after therapy alongside transferred ones.

CDR1 is LGHNA, CDR2 YNFKEQ, per germline. V was pared by 0 bases and J by 2 bases, with 13 bases between. This CDR3 comprises 16 residues. As for time point: 4-8 weeks after completion of therapy. The chain employs TRBV4-2 and TRBJ2-5, with a weak D call TRBD1 (6 bases). The TCR was taken from a human patient who had received a solid organ transplant and had CMV disease. Some T cells may be graft donor cells. The sequencing used CD8+ T cells from blood, collected after autologous CMV-specific T cell therapy. Here the CDR3 reads CASSQEQGLGQETQYF. The CDR3 DNA reads TGTGCCAGCAGCCAAGAGCAGGGGCTAGGGCAAGAGACCCAGTACTTC.